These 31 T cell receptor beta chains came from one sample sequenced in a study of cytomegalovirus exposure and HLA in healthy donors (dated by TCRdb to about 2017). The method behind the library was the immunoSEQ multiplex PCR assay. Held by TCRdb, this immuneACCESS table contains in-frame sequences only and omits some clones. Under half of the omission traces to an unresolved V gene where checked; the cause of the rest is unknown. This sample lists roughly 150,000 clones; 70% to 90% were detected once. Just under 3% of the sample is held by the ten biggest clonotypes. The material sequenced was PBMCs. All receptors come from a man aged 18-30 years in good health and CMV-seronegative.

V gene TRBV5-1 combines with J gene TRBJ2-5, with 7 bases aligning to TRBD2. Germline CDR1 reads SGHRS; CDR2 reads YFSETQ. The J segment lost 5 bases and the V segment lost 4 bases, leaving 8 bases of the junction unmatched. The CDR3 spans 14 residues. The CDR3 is CASSTGLPGETQYF. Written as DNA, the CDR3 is TGCGCCAGCAGCACGGGACTACCTGGGGAGACCCAGTACTTC.

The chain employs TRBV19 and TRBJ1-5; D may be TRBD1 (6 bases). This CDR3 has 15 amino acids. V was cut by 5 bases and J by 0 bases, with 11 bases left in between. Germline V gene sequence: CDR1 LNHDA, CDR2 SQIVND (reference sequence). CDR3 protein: CASSVQGHSNQPQHF. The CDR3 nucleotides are TGTGCCAGTAGTGTACAGGGCCATAGCAATCAGCCCCAGCATTTT.

The CDR3: CASSPLSGVKPQHF. The CDR3 DNA sequence: TGTGCCAGTAGTCCACTCTCGGGTGTGAAGCCCCAGCATTTT. The rearrangement uses TRBV19 and TRBJ1-5; no definite D call. This CDR3 spans 14 amino acids. Germline V gene sequence: CDR1 LNHDA, CDR2 SQIVND (reference sequence). Trimming removed 5 bases from V and 8 bases from J, with 16 bases in between.

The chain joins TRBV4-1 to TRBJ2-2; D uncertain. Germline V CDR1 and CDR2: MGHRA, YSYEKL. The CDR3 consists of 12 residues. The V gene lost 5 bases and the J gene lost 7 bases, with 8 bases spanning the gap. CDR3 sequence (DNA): TGCGCCAGCAGCTCAACCGGCGGGGAGCTGTTTTTT. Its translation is CASSSTGGELFF.

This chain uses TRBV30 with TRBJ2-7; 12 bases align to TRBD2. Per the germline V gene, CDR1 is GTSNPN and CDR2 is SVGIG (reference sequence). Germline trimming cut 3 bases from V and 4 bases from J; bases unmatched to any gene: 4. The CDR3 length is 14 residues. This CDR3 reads CAWSPGLAGYEQYV. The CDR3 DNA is TGTGCCTGGAGCCCGGGACTAGCGGGTTACGAGCAGTACGTC.

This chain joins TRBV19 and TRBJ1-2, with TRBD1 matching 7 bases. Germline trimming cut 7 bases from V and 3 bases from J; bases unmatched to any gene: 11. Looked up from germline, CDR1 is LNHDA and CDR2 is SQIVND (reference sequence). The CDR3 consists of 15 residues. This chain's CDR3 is CASTAITGVDYGYTF. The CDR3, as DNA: TGTGCCAGTACTGCAATTACAGGGGTAGACTATGGCTACACCTTC.

The DNA of the CDR3 is TGTGCCAGCAGTTTGGCGGGGGGGCCCTACAATGAGCAGTTCTTC. Residues: CASSLAGGPYNEQFF. The chain combines TRBV6-5 with TRBJ2-1; 9 bases are shared with TRBD2. The CDR3 covers 15 residues. Germline loops: CDR1 MNHEY, CDR2 SVGAGI. J lost 2 bases, V lost 4 bases, and 3 bases had no gene match.

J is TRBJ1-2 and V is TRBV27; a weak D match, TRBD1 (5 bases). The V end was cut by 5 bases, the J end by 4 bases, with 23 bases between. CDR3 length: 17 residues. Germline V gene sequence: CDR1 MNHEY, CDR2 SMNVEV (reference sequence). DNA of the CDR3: TGTGCCAGCAGTCTCCGAACCGGGACTACGGGGGTCTATGGCTACACCTTC. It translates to CASSLRTGTTGVYGYTF.

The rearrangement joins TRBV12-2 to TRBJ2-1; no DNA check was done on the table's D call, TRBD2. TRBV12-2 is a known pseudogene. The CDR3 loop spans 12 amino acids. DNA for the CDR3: TGTGCAAGTCGCAGGCGTCCTAGCGGGCAGTTCTTC. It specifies CASRRRPSGQFF.

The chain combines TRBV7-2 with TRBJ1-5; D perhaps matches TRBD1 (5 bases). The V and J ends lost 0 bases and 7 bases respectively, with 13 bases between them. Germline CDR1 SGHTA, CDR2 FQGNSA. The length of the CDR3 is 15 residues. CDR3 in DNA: TGTGCCAGCAGCTTAGCGCGGGACTCTTGGCAGCCCCAGCATTTT. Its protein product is CASSLARDSWQPQHF. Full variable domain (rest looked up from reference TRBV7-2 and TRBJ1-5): GAGVSQSPSNKVTEKGKDVELRCDPISGHTALYWYRQSLGQGLEFLIYFQGNSAPDKSGLPSDRFSAERTGGSVSTLTIQRTQQEDSAVYLCASSLARDSWQPQHFGDGTRLSIL.

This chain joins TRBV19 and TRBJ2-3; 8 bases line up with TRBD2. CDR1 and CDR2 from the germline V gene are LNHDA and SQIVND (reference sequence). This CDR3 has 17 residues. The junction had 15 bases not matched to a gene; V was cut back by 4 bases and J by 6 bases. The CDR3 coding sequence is TGTGCCAGTAGTACCCTAGCGGGCCTAAAACTAGGCGATACGCAGTATTTT. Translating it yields CASSTLAGLKLGDTQYF.

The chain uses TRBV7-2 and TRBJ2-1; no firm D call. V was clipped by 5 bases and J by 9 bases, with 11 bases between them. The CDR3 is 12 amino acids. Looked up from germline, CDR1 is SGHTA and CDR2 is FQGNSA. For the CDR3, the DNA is TGTGCCAGCAGCCGCAAAGCGATTGAGCAGTTCTTC. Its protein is CASSRKAIEQFF.

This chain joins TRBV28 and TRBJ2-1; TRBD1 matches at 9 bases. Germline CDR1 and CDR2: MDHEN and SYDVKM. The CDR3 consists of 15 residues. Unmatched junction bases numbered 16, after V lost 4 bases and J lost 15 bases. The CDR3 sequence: CASSSGQGFGAFGFF. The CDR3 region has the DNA TGTGCCAGCAGTTCGGGACAGGGATTCGGGGCATTTGGGTTCTTC.

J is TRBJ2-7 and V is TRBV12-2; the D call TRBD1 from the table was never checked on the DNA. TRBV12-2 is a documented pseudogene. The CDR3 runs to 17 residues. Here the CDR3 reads CASRDCLRDRGAYEQYV. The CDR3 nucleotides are TGTGCAAGTCGCGACTGCCTCCGGGACAGGGGTGCGTACGAGCAGTACGTC.

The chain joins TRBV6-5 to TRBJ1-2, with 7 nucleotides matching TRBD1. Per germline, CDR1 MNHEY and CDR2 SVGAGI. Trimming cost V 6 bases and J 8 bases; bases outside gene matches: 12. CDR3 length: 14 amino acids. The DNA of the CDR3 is TGTGCCAGCAGACCAGATCCGGGACAGACGGGCTACACCTTC. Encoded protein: CASRPDPGQTGYTF.

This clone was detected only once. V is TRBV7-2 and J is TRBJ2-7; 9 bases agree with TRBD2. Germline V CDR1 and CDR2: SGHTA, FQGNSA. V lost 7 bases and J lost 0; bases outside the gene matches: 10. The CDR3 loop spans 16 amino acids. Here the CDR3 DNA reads TGTGCCAGCACCCCCACTGCTAGCGGGGCCTCCTACGAGCAGTACTTC. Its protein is CASTPTASGASYEQYF.

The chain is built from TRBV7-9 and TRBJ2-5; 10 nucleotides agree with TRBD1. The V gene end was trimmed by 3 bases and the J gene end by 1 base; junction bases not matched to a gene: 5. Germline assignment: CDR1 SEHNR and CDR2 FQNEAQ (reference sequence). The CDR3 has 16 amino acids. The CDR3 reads CASSFRDRGLQETQYF. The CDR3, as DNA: TGTGCCAGCAGCTTCCGGGACAGGGGCCTCCAAGAGACCCAGTACTTC. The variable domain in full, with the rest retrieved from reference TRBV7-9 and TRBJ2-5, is DTGVSQNPRHKITKRGQNVTFRCDPISEHNRLYWYRQTLGQGPEFLTYFQNEAQLEKSRLLSDRFSAERPKGSFSTLEIQRTEQGDSAMYLCASSFRDRGLQETQYFGPGTRLLVL.

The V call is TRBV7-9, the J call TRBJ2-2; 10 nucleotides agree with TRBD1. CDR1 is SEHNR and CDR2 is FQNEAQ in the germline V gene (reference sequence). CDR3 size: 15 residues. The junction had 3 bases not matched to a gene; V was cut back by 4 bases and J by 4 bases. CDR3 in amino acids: CASSSWDRGTGELFF. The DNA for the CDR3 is TGTGCCAGCAGCTCTTGGGACAGGGGCACCGGGGAGCTGTTTTTT.

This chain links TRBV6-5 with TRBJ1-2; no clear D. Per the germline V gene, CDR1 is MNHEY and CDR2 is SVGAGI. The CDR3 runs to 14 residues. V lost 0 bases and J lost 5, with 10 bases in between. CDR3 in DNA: TGTGCCAGCAGTTACTCGAATTCGGGGTATGGCTACACCTTC. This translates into CASSYSNSGYGYTF.

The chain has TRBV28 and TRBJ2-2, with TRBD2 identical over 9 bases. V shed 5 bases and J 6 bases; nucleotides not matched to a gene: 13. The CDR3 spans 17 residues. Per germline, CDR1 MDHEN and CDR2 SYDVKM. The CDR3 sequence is CASSLLRLADSSGELFF. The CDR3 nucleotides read TGTGCCAGCAGTCTACTCAGACTAGCGGATTCTTCCGGGGAGCTGTTTTTT.

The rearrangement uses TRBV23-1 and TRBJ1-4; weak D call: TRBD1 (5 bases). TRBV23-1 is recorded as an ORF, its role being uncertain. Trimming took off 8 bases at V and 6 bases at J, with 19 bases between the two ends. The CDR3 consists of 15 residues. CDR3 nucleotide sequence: TGCGCCAGCGGGCGGGAGGGGCTTTCTCATGAAAAACTGTTTTTT. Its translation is CASGREGLSHEKLFF.

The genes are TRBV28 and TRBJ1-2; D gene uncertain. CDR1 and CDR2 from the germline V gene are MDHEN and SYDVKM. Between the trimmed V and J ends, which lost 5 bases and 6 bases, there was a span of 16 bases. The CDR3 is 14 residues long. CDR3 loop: CASSPKRAINGYTF. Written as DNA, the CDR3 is TGTGCCAGCAGTCCCAAGCGGGCGATCAATGGCTACACCTTC.

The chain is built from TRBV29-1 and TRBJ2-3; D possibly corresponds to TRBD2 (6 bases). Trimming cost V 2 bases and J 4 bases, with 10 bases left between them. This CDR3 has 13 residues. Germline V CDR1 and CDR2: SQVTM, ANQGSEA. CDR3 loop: CSVEISGADTQYF. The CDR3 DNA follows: TGCAGCGTTGAAATATCGGGGGCAGATACGCAGTATTTT.

As DNA, the CDR3 is TGTGCCAGTAGTAGGGACAGCGGGAGGGCCCTAGGGTCCTACAATGAGCAGTTCTTC. It yields the protein CASSRDSGRALGSYNEQFF. The V and J genes are TRBV19 and TRBJ2-1; 10 positions agree with TRBD2. Trimming removed 4 bases from V and 1 base from J; junction bases left unmatched: 13. The CDR3 has 19 amino acids. CDR1 is LNHDA, CDR2 SQIVND, per germline (reference sequence).

The CDR3 region has the DNA TGTGCCAGCAGCTTAGGATCCGGGACAGGGGCCGCGGGGGGAGCTTTCTTT. Translating it yields CASSLGSGTGAAGGAFF. The J gene is TRBJ1-1, the V gene TRBV7-9, with TRBD1 identical over 10 bases. The CDR3 length is 17 residues. CDR1 and CDR2 (germline): SEHNR, FQNEAQ (reference sequence). Losses at the gene ends were 1 base for V and 10 bases for J; bases not matched to a gene: 15.

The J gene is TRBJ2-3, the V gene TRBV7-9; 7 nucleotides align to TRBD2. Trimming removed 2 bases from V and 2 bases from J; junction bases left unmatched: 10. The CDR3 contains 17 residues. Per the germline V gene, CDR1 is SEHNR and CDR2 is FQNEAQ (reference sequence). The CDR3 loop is CASSLRRGRLTTDTQYF. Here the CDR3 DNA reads TGTGCCAGCAGCTTACGGCGGGGGAGACTGACCACAGATACGCAGTATTTT.

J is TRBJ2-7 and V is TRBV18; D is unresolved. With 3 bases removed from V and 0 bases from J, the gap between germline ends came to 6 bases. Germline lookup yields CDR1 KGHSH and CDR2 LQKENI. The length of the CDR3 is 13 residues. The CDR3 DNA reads TGTGCCAGCTCACCCCCGGACTCCTACGAGCAGTACGTC. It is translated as CASSPPDSYEQYV.

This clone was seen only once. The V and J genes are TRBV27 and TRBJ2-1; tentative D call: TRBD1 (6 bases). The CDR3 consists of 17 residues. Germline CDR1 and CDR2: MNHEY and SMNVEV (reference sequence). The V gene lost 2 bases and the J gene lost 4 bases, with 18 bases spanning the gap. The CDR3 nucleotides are TGTGCCAGCAGTTTACCCTCACCCGGGCAGGGGTACAATGAGCAGTTCTTC. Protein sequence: CASSLPSPGQGYNEQFF.

CDR3 residues: CASSPGEVSNQPQHF. CDR3 coding DNA: TGTGCCAGCAGTCCCGGGGAAGTGAGCAATCAGCCCCAGCATTTT. The rearrangement joins TRBV6-5 to TRBJ1-5; D remains ambiguous. The V gene's germline CDR1 is MNHEY and CDR2 SVGAGI. V dropped 5 bases and J dropped 1 base, with 12 bases sitting between them. The CDR3 extends over 15 amino acids.

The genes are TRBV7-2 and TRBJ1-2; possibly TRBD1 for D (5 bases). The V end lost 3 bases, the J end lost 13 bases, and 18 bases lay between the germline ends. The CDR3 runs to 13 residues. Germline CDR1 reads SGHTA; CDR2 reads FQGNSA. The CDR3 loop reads CASSFGAGGFGTF. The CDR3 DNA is TGTGCCAGCAGCTTTGGGGCTGGGGGGTTCGGCACCTTC.

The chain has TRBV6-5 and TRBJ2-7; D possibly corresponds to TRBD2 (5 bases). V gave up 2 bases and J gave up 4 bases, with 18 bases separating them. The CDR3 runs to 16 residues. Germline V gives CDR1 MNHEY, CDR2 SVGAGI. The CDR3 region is CASSYVATRVSYEQYF. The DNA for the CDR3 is TGTGCCAGCAGTTACGTCGCGACGCGGGTGTCGTACGAGCAGTACTTC.